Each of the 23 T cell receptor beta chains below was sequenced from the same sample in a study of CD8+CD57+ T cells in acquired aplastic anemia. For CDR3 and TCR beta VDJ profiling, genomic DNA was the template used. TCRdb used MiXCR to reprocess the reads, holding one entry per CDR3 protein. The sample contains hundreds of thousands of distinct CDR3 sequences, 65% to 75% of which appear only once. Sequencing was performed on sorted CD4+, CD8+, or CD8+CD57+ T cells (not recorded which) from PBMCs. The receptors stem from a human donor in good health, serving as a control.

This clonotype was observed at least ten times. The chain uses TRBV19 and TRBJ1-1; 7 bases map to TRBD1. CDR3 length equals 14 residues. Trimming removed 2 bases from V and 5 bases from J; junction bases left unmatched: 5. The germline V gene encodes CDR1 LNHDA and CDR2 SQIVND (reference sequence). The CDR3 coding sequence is TGTGCCAGTAGTATAACGACAGGGTGGACTGAAGCTTTCTTT. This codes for CASSITTGWTEAFF. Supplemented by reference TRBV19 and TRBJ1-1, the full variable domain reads DGGITQSPKYLFRKEGQNVTLSCEQNLNHDAMYWYRQDPGQGLRLIYYSQIVNDFQKGDIAEGYSVSREKKESFPLTVTSAQKNPTAFYLCASSITTGWTEAFFGQGTRLTVV.

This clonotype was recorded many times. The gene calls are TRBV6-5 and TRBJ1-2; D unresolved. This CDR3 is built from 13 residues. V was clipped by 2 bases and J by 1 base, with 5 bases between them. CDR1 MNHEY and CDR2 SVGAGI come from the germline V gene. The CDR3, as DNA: TGTGCCAGCAGTTACGGGGATAACTATGGCTACACCTTC. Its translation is CASSYGDNYGYTF.

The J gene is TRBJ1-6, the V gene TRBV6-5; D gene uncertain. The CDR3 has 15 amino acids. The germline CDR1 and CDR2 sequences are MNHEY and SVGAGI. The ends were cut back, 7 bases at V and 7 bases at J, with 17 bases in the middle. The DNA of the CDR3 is TGTGCCAGCAAATCCAGTGCGGTTTACAATTCACCCCTCCACTTT. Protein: CASKSSAVYNSPLHF.

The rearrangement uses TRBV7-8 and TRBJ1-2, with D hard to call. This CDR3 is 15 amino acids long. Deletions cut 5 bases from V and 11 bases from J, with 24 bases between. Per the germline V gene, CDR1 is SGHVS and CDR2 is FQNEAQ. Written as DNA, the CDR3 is TGTGCCAGCAGCCTGAATAGGGAGAATAACGAGCAGTACACCTTC. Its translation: CASSLNRENNEQYTF.

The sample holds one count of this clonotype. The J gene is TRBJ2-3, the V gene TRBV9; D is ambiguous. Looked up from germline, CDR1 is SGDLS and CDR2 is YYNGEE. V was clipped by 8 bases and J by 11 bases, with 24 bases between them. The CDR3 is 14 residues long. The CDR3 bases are TGTGCCAGTAGTCCCGCGCTAGGAGCAGATGAGCAGTATTTT. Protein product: CASSPALGADEQYF.

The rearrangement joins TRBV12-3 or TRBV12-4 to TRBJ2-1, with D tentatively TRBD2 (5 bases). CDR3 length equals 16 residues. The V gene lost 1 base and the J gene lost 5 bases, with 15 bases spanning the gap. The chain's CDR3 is CASSLVPSLMNNEQFF. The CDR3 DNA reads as TGTGCCAGCAGTTTAGTACCTAGCCTCATGAACAATGAGCAGTTCTTC.

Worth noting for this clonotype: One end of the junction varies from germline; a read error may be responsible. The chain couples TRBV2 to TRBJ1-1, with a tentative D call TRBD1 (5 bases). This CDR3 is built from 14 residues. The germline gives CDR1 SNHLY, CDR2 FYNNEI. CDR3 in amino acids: CASSGAGVNAEAFF. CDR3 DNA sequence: TGTGCCAGCAGTGGGGCGGGGGTGAACGCTGAAGCTTTCTTC.

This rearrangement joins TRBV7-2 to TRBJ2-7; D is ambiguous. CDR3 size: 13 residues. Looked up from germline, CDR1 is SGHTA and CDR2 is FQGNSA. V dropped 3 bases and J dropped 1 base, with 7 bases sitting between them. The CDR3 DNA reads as TGTGCCAGCAGCTTCAGTGGGTCCTACGAGCAGTACTTC. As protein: CASSFSGSYEQYF.

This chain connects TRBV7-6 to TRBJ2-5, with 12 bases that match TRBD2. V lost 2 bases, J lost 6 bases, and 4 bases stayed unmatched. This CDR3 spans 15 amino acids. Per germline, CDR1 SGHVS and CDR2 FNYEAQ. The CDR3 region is CASSLRLAGAQTQYF. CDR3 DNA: TGTGCCAGCAGCTTACGACTAGCGGGGGCTCAGACCCAGTACTTC.

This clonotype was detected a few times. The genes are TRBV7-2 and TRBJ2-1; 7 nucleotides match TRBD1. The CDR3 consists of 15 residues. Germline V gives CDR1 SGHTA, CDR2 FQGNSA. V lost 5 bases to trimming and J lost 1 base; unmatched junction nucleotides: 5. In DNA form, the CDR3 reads TGTGCCAGCAGCACAGGGGTCGGTTCCTACAATGAGCAGTTCTTC. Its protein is CASSTGVGSYNEQFF.

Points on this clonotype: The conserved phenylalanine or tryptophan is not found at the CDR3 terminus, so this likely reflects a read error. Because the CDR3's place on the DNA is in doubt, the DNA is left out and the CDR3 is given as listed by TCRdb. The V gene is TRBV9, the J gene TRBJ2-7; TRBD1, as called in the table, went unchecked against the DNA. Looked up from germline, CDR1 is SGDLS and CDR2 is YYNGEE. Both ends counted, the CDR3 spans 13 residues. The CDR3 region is CASSVGPGAAYEL.

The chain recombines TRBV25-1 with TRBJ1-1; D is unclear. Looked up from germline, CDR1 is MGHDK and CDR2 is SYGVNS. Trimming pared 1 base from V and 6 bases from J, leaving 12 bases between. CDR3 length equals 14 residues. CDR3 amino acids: CASSEFFGYAEAFF. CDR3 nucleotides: TGTGCCAGCAGTGAATTCTTCGGGTACGCTGAAGCTTTCTTT.

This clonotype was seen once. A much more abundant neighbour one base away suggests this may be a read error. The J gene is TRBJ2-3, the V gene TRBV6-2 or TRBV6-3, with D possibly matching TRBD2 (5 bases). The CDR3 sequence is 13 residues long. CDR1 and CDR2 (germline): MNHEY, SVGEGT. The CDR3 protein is CASRGSSDDTQCF. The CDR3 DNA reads TGTGCCAGCAGGGGGAGTTCGGATGATACGCAGTGTTTT.

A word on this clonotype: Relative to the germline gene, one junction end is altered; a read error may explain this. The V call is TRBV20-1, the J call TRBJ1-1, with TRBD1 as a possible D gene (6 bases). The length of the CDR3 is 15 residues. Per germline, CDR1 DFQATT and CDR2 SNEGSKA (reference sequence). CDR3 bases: TGCAGTGCTGGAGATCCGGGGGAGGGGGACACTGAAGCTTTCTTT. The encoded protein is CSAGDPGEGDTEAFF.

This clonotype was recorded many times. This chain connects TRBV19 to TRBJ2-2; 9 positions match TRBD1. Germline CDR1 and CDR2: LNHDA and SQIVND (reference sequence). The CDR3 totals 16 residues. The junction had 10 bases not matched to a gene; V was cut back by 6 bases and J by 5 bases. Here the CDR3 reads CASSPPGQGGTGELFF. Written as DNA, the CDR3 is TGTGCCAGTAGCCCGCCGGGACAGGGAGGGACCGGGGAGCTGTTTTTT.

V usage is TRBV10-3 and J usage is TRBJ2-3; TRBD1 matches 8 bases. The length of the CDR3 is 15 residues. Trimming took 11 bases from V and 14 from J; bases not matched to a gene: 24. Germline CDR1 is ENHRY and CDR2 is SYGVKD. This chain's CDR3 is CAPMTGVLNTGALYF. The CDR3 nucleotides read TGTGCCCCCATGACAGGGGTCTTAAACACCGGGGCGCTGTATTTT.

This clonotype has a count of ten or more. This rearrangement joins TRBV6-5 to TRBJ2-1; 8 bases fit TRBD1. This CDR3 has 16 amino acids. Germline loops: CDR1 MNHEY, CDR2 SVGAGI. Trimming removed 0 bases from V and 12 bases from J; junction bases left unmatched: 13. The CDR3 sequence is CASSYSYLGQAMGQFF. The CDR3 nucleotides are TGTGCCAGCAGTTACTCCTATTTGGGACAGGCCATGGGGCAGTTCTTC.

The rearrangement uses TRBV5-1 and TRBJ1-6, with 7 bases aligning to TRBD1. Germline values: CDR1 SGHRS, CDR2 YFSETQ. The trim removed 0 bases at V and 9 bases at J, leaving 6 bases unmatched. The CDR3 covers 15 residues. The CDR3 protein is CASSLAGGESSPLHF. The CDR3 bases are TGCGCCAGCAGCTTGGCAGGGGGGGAAAGTTCACCCCTCCACTTT.

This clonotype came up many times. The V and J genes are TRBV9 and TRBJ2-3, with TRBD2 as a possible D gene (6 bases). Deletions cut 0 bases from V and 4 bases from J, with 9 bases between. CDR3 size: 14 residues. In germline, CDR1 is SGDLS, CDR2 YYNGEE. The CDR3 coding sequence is TGTGCCAGCAGCGTAGTGGGGGAGGCAGATACGCAGTATTTT. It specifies CASSVVGEADTQYF.

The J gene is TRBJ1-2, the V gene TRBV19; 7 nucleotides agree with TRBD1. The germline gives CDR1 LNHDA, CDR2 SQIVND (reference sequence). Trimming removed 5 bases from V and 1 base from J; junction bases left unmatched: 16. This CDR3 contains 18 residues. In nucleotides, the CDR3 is TGTGCCAGTAGTGTTACAGGGGTCCCGGGCGTAGATAACTATGGCTACACCTTC. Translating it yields CASSVTGVPGVDNYGYTF.

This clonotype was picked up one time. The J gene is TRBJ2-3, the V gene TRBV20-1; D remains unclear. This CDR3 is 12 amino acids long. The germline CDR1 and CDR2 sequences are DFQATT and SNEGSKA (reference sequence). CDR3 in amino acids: CSAQARADTQYF. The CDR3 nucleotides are TGCAGCGCGCAGGCACGCGCAGATACGCAGTATTTT.

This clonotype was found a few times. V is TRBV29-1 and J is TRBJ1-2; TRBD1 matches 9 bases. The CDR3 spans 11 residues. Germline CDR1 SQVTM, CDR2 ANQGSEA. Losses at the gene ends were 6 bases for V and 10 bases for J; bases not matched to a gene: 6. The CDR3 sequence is CSVGTGLTYTF. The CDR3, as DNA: TGCAGCGTGGGGACAGGGCTCACCTACACCTTC.

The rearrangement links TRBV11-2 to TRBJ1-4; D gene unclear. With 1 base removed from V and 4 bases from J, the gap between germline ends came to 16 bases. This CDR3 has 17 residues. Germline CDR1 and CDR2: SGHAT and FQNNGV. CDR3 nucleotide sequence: TGTGCCAGCAGCTTAGTTGTTGGCGGGGTGGTTAATGAAAAACTGTTTTTT. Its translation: CASSLVVGGVVNEKLFF.